The rows below give T cell receptor beta chains drawn from one sample of a study of blood T cell repertoires in COVID-19. Data came from immunoSEQ multiplex PCR; TCRdb stores just in-frame clones and leaves some out. The sample holds some 87,000 clones, around 79% seen once. Sequencing input: peripheral blood. The receptors here all came from a human donor in a cohort sampled during active COVID-19. Each CDR3 is given with its conserved first and last residue. D genes are given only for firm matches. Size is stated for part of the rows, as once, few or many counts, or as a class when the clone is expanded.

clone size: .
V gene: TRBV5-5
D gene: .
J gene: TRBJ1-2
CDR3 protein: CASSPPVSRGGGYTF
CDR3 DNA: TGTGCCAGCAGCCCCCCCGTGTCCCGTGGGGGGGGCTACACCTTC

clone size: .
V gene: TRBV7-3
D gene: .
J gene: TRBJ2-1
CDR3 protein: CASSSIGVGEQFF
CDR3 DNA: TGTGCCAGCAGCTCCATCGGGGTGGGTGAGCAGTTCTTC

clone size: .
V gene: TRBV24-1
D gene: TRBD1
J gene: TRBJ1-1
CDR3 protein: CATSDWGQGEAFF
CDR3 DNA: TGTGCCACCAGTGATTGGGGACAGGGTGAAGCTTTCTTT

clone size: .
V gene: TRBV5-1
D gene: .
J gene: TRBJ2-7
CDR3 protein: CASSLDAYEQYF
CDR3 DNA: TGCGCCAGCAGTCTAGACGCCTACGAGCAGTACTTC

clone size: .
V gene: TRBV6-4
D gene: TRBD1
J gene: TRBJ2-1
CDR3 protein: CASSDGTGVSNEQFF
CDR3 DNA: TGTGCCAGCAGTGACGGGACAGGGGTCTCCAATGAGCAGTTCTTC

clone size: once
V gene: TRBV10-3
D gene: TRBD1
J gene: TRBJ1-5
CDR3 protein: CAISESQGAYEGNQPQHF
CDR3 DNA: TGTGCCATCAGTGAGTCCCAGGGGGCCTATGAGGGCAATCAGCCCCAGCATTTT

clone size: few
V gene: TRBV2
D gene: TRBD1
J gene: TRBJ2-1
CDR3 protein: CASPRDRGVTEQFF
CDR3 DNA: TGTGCCAGCCCACGGGACAGGGGGGTTACTGAGCAGTTCTTC

clone size: many
V gene: TRBV7-6
D gene: TRBD1
J gene: TRBJ2-7
CDR3 protein: CASSQRAGGSYEQYF
CDR3 DNA: TGTGCCAGCAGTCAGAGAGCAGGGGGATCCTACGAGCAGTACTTC

clone size: .
V gene: TRBV7-8
D gene: .
J gene: TRBJ1-4
CDR3 protein: CASKIEGNTNEKLFF
CDR3 DNA: TGTGCCAGCAAAATTGAGGGCAATACTAATGAAAAACTGTTTTTT

clone size: once
V gene: TRBV5-1
D gene: TRBD2
J gene: TRBJ2-1
CDR3 protein: CASSILAGGPTEQFF
CDR3 DNA: TGCGCCAGCAGCATCCTAGCGGGGGGGCCTACTGAGCAGTTCTTC

clone size: once
V gene: TRBV7-9
D gene: TRBD1
J gene: TRBJ1-1
CDR3 protein: CASSSRDRGNTEAFF
CDR3 DNA: TGTGCCAGCAGTTCCCGGGACAGGGGGAACACTGAAGCTTTCTTT

clone size: .
V gene: TRBV7-2
D gene: TRBD1
J gene: TRBJ1-3
CDR3 protein: CASSPYDPGQGMVGNTIYF
CDR3 DNA: TGTGCCAGCAGTCCCTACGACCCGGGACAGGGAATGGTGGGAAACACCATATATTTT

clone size: .
V gene: TRBV4-1
D gene: .
J gene: TRBJ2-3
CDR3 protein: CASGLAFADTQYF
CDR3 DNA: TGCGCCAGCGGGCTAGCGTTCGCAGATACGCAGTATTTT

clone size: .
V gene: TRBV4-2
D gene: .
J gene: TRBJ1-2
CDR3 protein: CASSQDTGSQWGYTF
CDR3 DNA: TGTGCCAGCAGCCAAGACACAGGGTCCCAGTGGGGCTACACCTTC

clone size: .
V gene: TRBV7-2
D gene: .
J gene: TRBJ2-7
CDR3 protein: CASSQTQGSSYEQYF
CDR3 DNA: TGTGCCAGCAGCCAAACCCAGGGATCGTCCTACGAGCAGTACTTC

clone size: .
V gene: TRBV29-1
D gene: .
J gene: TRBJ1-2
CDR3 protein: CSVEDLTHSNYGYTF
CDR3 DNA: TGCAGCGTTGAAGATTTAACCCACAGTAACTATGGCTACACCTTC